Following are 7 T cell receptor beta chains from one sample sequenced in a study of T-cell reconstitution after alpha-beta-depleted transplantation in children. This sample's TCRbeta library carried unique molecular identifier barcodes. Each CDR3 protein is one row after TCRdb ran MiXCR on the PCR reads. The data contain about 72,000 distinct CDR3 sequences, 6% to 8% of them singletons. Here the sequenced sample was PBMCs from the stem cell graft donor, taken from the stem cell graft. These receptors all stem from a human donor who donated a stem cell graft to a child with acute lymphoblastic leukemia.

In this sample, this clonotype turned up many times. This sequence joins TRBV6-5 and TRBJ1-1; no clear D gene. This CDR3 has 14 residues. Trimming cost V 0 bases and J 0 bases, with 5 bases left between them. The germline V gene has CDR1 MNHEY and CDR2 SVGAGI. The CDR3 DNA is TGTGCCAGCAGTTACTCACTGATGAACACTGAAGCTTTCTTT. Its translation is CASSYSLMNTEAFF.

This clonotype was seen many times. The chain uses TRBV6-4 and TRBJ1-6, with 7 bases identical to TRBD1. Germline lookup yields CDR1 MRHNA and CDR2 SNTAGT. Losses at the gene ends were 8 bases for V and 7 bases for J; bases not matched to a gene: 5. This CDR3 has 13 amino acids. The CDR3 DNA sequence: TGTGCCAGCCAGGGGGGAGAGAATTCACCCCTCCACTTT. This encodes CASQGGENSPLHF.

This clonotype appeared many times. This chain links TRBV20-1 with TRBJ2-7; the match to TRBD1 covers 9 bases. V gave up 6 bases and J gave up 5 bases; unmatched junction bases: 11. The CDR3 has 14 amino acids. Per the germline V gene, CDR1 is DFQATT and CDR2 is SNEGSKA (reference sequence). The CDR3 here is CSATGTGLWDEQYF. The CDR3 coding sequence is TGCAGTGCCACCGGGACAGGGCTGTGGGACGAGCAGTACTTC.

This clonotype was counted many times. This sequence joins TRBV7-9 and TRBJ2-2; the D is unclear. The germline CDR1 and CDR2 sequences are SEHNR and FQNEAQ (reference sequence). This CDR3 comprises 15 residues. V lost 4 bases and J 6 bases, leaving 15 bases between the germline ends. The CDR3: CASSYPNTGPGELFF. The DNA for the CDR3 is TGTGCCAGCAGCTACCCTAACACGGGTCCCGGGGAGCTGTTTTTT. The entire variable domain, with the rest obtained from reference TRBV7-9 and TRBJ2-2, is as follows: DTGVSQNPRHKITKRGQNVTFRCDPISEHNRLYWYRQTLGQGPEFLTYFQNEAQLEKSRLLSDRFSAERPKGSFSTLEIQRTEQGDSAMYLCASSYPNTGPGELFFGEGSRLTVL.

The gene calls are TRBV7-2 and TRBJ2-1; D unresolved. This CDR3 has 12 residues. Trimming shortened V by 5 bases and J by 8 bases, and 10 bases separated the two germline ends. The V gene's germline CDR1 is SGHTA and CDR2 FQGNSA. The CDR3 sequence: CASSAVSDEQFF. As DNA, the CDR3 is TGTGCCAGCAGCGCCGTCTCCGATGAGCAGTTCTTC.

This clonotype was observed many times. The CDR3 coding sequence is TGCGCCAGCAGCCAAGATATCAGCAGGGTCGCTGAAGCTTTCTTT. Its translation: CASSQDISRVAEAFF. V and J are TRBV4-3 and TRBJ1-1; the D gene is possibly TRBD1 (5 bases). V dropped 0 bases and J dropped 6 bases, with 14 bases sitting between them. This CDR3 spans 15 amino acids. Germline V lookup: CDR1 LGHNA, CDR2 YSLEER.

CDR3 DNA sequence: TGTGCCAGCAGCCCCCGAAAGGGCCTGAACACTGAAGCTTTCTTT. It encodes CASSPRKGLNTEAFF. V and J are TRBV9 and TRBJ1-1; D call uncertain. The germline CDR1 and CDR2 sequences are SGDLS and YYNGEE. V dropped 4 bases and J dropped 0 bases, with 13 bases sitting between them. The CDR3 extends over 15 amino acids.